A single T cell receptor beta chain is shown here with its context. The antigen is undetermined. This entry is derived from a study of cytomegalovirus exposure and HLA in healthy donors. The study, taken as a whole, reports: Rare TCR sequences predominated, though certain public TCRs were found in many donors.

The germline CDR1 and CDR2 sequences are SGHDT and YYEEEE. The CDR3 runs 18 residues. Trimming left V 0 bases short and J 0 bases short, with 16 bases between. PCR used 60 Vbeta primers and 13 Jbeta primers. Only in-frame clones appear in the TCRdb table, and some are missing; sequencing was by immunoSEQ multiplex PCR. Among more than 85,000 clones, roughly 75% were seen once, and the ten largest hold 4.5% to 5%. The TCR sequence derives from a woman aged 18-35 years in good health and CMV-seropositive. Sample: PBMCs. The chain carries TRBV5-6 and TRBJ2-1; maybe TRBD2 (6 bases). This chain's CDR3 is CASSLGGTSLSSYNEQFF. CDR3 DNA sequence: TGTGCCAGCAGCTTGGGGGGGACTTCACTAAGCTCCTACAATGAGCAGTTCTTC.